This passage covers 17 T cell receptor beta chains from one sample sequenced in a study of CD8 T cells in ankylosing spondylitis. Antigens of these TCRs are unknown. TCRdb re-derived calls from the 5' RACE reads in MiXCR, one entry per CDR3 protein. The table has about 840,000 distinct CDR3 sequences, about an eighth seen once. Study outcomes and limitations: Ankylosing spondylitis blood appeared to carry a characteristic TCR beta motif of 7 or 8 highly homologous variants.

Material for sequencing was blood, either unsorted or a sorted T cell fraction (not recorded which). The receptors stem from a male donor with ankylosing spondylitis.

The chain employs TRBV10-3 and TRBJ2-7; TRBD1 might be the D (6 bases). The CDR3 covers 17 residues. Germline V lookup: CDR1 ENHRY, CDR2 SYGVKD. The V gene lost 0 bases and the J gene lost 0 bases, with 15 bases spanning the gap. In nucleotides, the CDR3 is TGTGCCATCAGTGAGTCGGGAAGGACAGCGTTCTCCTACGAGCAGTACTTC. It encodes CAISESGRTAFSYEQYF.

This clonotype occurred many times. The chain recombines TRBV20-1 with TRBJ2-2, with 9 bases identical to TRBD1. This CDR3 region has 15 residues. J lost 6 bases, V lost 5 bases, and 10 bases had no gene match. CDR1 DFQATT and CDR2 SNEGSKA come from the germline V gene (reference sequence). CDR3 bases: TGCAGTGCTTGCGGGGACAGGGATTCAGCCGGGGAGCTGTTTTTT. Protein: CSACGDRDSAGELFF.

This clonotype was seen a few times. The chain has TRBV6-1 and TRBJ1-4; D is unclear. Germline V gene data show CDR1 as MNHNS and CDR2 as SASEGT. The V end was cut by 6 bases, the J end by 10 bases, with 18 bases between. There are 14 residues in the CDR3. CDR3 nucleotide sequence: TGTGCCAGCAGCTGGACCCTATTGGATCGAAAACTGTTTTTT. Translating gives CASSWTLLDRKLFF.

This clonotype was counted a few times. The chain recombines TRBV19 with TRBJ2-7, with D possibly called TRBD1 or TRBD2 (5 bases each). The V end lost 6 bases, the J end lost 5 bases, and 14 bases lay between the germline ends. The CDR3 covers 13 residues. From germline, CDR1 is LNHDA and CDR2 SQIVND (reference sequence). The CDR3 DNA is TGTGCCAGTAGGGATGGGGGAATTAACGAGCAGTACTTC. Protein sequence: CASRDGGINEQYF.

This chain links TRBV6-4 with TRBJ1-6; D is ambiguous. Trimming took 0 bases from V and 7 from J, leaving 7 bases between them. CDR1 and CDR2 from the germline V gene are MRHNA and SNTAGT. The CDR3 extends over 14 amino acids. CDR3 sequence reads: CASSDSGRNSPLHF. The CDR3 DNA sequence: TGTGCCAGCAGTGACTCAGGGAGGAATTCACCCCTCCACTTT.

The gene calls are TRBV20-1 and TRBJ2-1, with D possibly being TRBD2 (6 bases). Germline V gene lookup returns CDR1 DFQATT and CDR2 SNEGSKA (reference sequence). This CDR3 region has 15 residues. With 4 bases removed from V and 5 bases from J, the gap between germline ends came to 18 bases. The DNA of the CDR3 is TGCAGTGCTAACTACCCCGGGAGACAAAACAATGAGCAGTTCTTC. Residues: CSANYPGRQNNEQFF.

This clonotype was recorded at least ten times. Here the CDR3 reads CASSSSGGASYNEQFF. Here the CDR3 DNA reads TGCGCCAGCAGTTCTAGCGGGGGGGCCTCCTACAATGAGCAGTTCTTC. J is TRBJ2-1 and V is TRBV5-1, with TRBD2 matching over 12 bases. This CDR3 is built from 16 residues. Losses at the gene ends were 5 bases for V and 0 bases for J; bases not matched to a gene: 3. Germline CDR1 and CDR2: SGHRS and YFSETQ.

The CDR3 region is CATTRDYNTGELFF. CDR3 coding DNA: TGCGCCACCACGCGGGATTATAACACCGGGGAGCTGTTTTTT. This rearrangement joins TRBV5-1 to TRBJ2-2, with TRBD2 as a possible D gene (6 bases). Per germline, CDR1 SGHRS and CDR2 YFSETQ. The CDR3 has 14 residues. The V end lost 9 bases, the J end lost 2 bases, and 14 bases lay between the germline ends.

This clonotype was counted a few times. This chain uses TRBV20-1 with TRBJ2-2; 8 bases are shared with TRBD2. The junction had 8 bases not matched to a gene; V was cut back by 0 bases and J by 5 bases. The CDR3 is made up of 16 amino acids. The germline CDR1 and CDR2 sequences are DFQATT and SNEGSKA (reference sequence). The CDR3 spells CSARDFRGGGTGELFF. The DNA for the CDR3 is TGCAGTGCTAGAGATTTTCGCGGCGGGGGGACCGGGGAGCTGTTTTTT.

This clonotype was recorded a few times. The chain joins TRBV24-1 to TRBJ2-3; D gene ambiguous. With 3 bases removed from V and 4 bases from J, the gap between germline ends came to 7 bases. Germline V CDR1 and CDR2: KGHDR, SFDVKD. This CDR3 region has 13 residues. CDR3 in amino acids: CATSDPPPDTQYF. DNA for the CDR3: TGTGCCACCAGTGATCCCCCGCCAGATACGCAGTATTTT.

This clonotype has only a few counts. With a much larger clone just one base away, this may be a read error. The chain recombines TRBV29-1 with TRBJ2-3; no firm D call. Germline CDR1 is SQVTM and CDR2 is ANQGSEA. The ends were cut back, 3 bases at V and 1 base at J, with 5 bases in the middle. The CDR3 extends over 12 amino acids. The CDR3 nucleotides read TGCAGCGTTGACGCGGGCACAGATACGCAGTATTTT. As protein: CSVDAGTDTQYF.

To note about this clonotype: This sequence may be a read error, since a much larger clone differs from it by one base. This chain uses TRBV18 with TRBJ1-1; TRBD1 is a possible D gene (5 bases). This CDR3 has 13 amino acids. Germline values: CDR1 KGHSH, CDR2 LQKENI. The CDR3 region is CASSRGMNTKAFF. CDR3 in DNA: TGTGCCAGCTCAAGGGGTATGAACACTAAAGCTTTCTTT. The full variable domain, with the rest looked up from reference TRBV18 and TRBJ1-1, is NAGVMQNPRHLVRRRGQEARLRCSPMKGHSHVYWYRQLPEEGLKFMVYLQKENIIDESGMPKERFSAEFPKEGPSILRIQQVVRGDSAAYFCASSRGMNTKAFFGQGTRLTVV.

The chain has TRBV9 and TRBJ2-1; D is ambiguous. The CDR3 loop spans 15 amino acids. V was trimmed by 0 bases and J by 4 bases, leaving 11 bases between them. Germline V lookup: CDR1 SGDLS, CDR2 YYNGEE. The CDR3 region is CASSVGGSRYNEQFF. The CDR3 DNA reads TGTGCCAGCAGCGTAGGTGGTAGCCGTTACAATGAGCAGTTCTTC.

The gene calls are TRBV20-1 and TRBJ1-3; D is unresolved. The CDR3 has 14 amino acids. CDR1 and CDR2 (germline): DFQATT, SNEGSKA (reference sequence). V gave up 4 bases and J gave up 0 bases, with 10 bases separating them. CDR3 sequence: CSATQPLSGNTIYF. The CDR3 DNA reads as TGCAGTGCTACTCAACCACTCTCTGGAAACACCATATATTTT.

This clonotype was observed many times. The rearrangement links TRBV10-3 to TRBJ1-2; D not resolved. The CDR3 covers 13 residues. The V end lost 3 bases, the J end lost 8 bases, and 13 bases lay between the germline ends. Germline V gene sequence: CDR1 ENHRY, CDR2 SYGVKD. The CDR3 nucleotides are TGTGCCATCAGTGAACCTAGGGCGCGGGGCTACACCTTC. Its translation is CAISEPRARGYTF.

This clonotype showed up many times. J is TRBJ1-5 and V is TRBV6-6; the D is unclear. The V and J ends lost 7 bases and 2 bases respectively, with 6 bases between them. The germline CDR1 and CDR2 sequences are MNHNY and SVGAGI (reference sequence). The CDR3 covers 12 residues. The DNA of the CDR3 is TGTGCCAGCACTGTAGGCAATCAGCCCCAGCATTTT. Translation: CASTVGNQPQHF.

The V and J genes are TRBV20-1 and TRBJ2-5, with 8 bases fitting TRBD2. CDR3 length: 15 residues. V was pared by 7 bases and J by 2 bases, with 12 bases of the junction left unmatched. CDR1 and CDR2 (germline): DFQATT, SNEGSKA (reference sequence). CDR3 bases: TGCAGTGTTATTAGGAGCGGGGGTGGGCAAGAGACCCAGTACTTC. This gives the protein CSVIRSGGGQETQYF.